The 13 T cell receptor beta chains presented below share a single source sample, sequenced in a study of blood T cell repertoires in COVID-19. This table comes from immunoSEQ multiplex PCR, and its TCRdb copy is limited to in-frame clones, with some not included. The repertoire holds 53,000 or so clones, with around nine tenths as singletons. What was sequenced was peripheral blood. The receptors come from a man aged 40-49 years with acute or convalescent COVID-19.

This chain links TRBV19 with TRBJ1-1; TRBD1 aligns across 7 bases. CDR3 length: 13 amino acids. Unmatched junction bases numbered 5, after V lost 5 bases and J lost 5 bases. Germline assignment: CDR1 LNHDA and CDR2 SQIVND (reference sequence). CDR3 residues: CASSPSTGTEAFF. The CDR3 coding sequence is TGTGCCAGTAGTCCCTCGACAGGGACTGAAGCTTTCTTT.

V gene TRBV6-5 combines with J gene TRBJ1-1; D not certain. This CDR3 is 14 amino acids long. Germline CDR1 and CDR2: MNHEY and SVGAGI. V lost 3 bases, J lost 2 bases, and 10 bases lay in between. CDR3 bases: TGTGCCAGCAGTTATTCCAGATCTAACACTGAAGCTTTCTTT. Translation: CASSYSRSNTEAFF.

The CDR3 region is CASSSDRYTEAFF. CDR3 nucleotide sequence: TGTGCCAGCAGTTCGGACAGGTACACTGAAGCTTTCTTT. The chain recombines TRBV7-2 with TRBJ1-1; 7 bases line up with TRBD1. Germline values: CDR1 SGHTA, CDR2 FQGNSA. The CDR3 length is 13 residues. V was clipped by 6 bases and J by 3 bases; unmatched bases: 4.

The chain uses TRBV7-2 and TRBJ2-4; 7 bases line up with TRBD2. CDR1 is SGHTA, CDR2 FQGNSA, per germline. J lost 7 bases, V lost 1 base, and 7 bases had no gene match. This CDR3 spans 15 amino acids. This CDR3 is CASSLGGGAGNIQYF. CDR3 bases: TGTGCCAGCAGCTTAGGGGGGGGAGCGGGGAACATTCAGTACTTC.

The chain carries TRBV19 and TRBJ2-2; D call uncertain. This CDR3 spans 16 amino acids. Per germline, CDR1 LNHDA and CDR2 SQIVND (reference sequence). V lost 3 bases and J 4 bases, leaving 15 bases between the germline ends. CDR3 sequence (DNA): TGTGCCAGTAGTATGGTCTCGAAAGTTAGCACCGGGGAGCTGTTTTTT. Amino acids: CASSMVSKVSTGELFF.

This sequence joins TRBV5-1 and TRBJ2-7; 10 bases fit TRBD1. CDR1 is SGHRS and CDR2 is YFSETQ in the germline V gene. This CDR3 region has 14 residues. V lost 2 bases and J lost 7; bases outside the gene matches: 6. This chain's CDR3 is CASSFGQGEGEQYF. The DNA of the CDR3 is TGCGCCAGCAGCTTCGGACAGGGGGAGGGGGAGCAGTACTTC.

Turning to this clone: Different DNA sequences within this sample yield the same CDR3. The chain recombines TRBV19 with TRBJ1-2; the D is unclear. This CDR3 spans 12 amino acids. Deletions cut 3 bases from V and 4 bases from J, with 6 bases between. CDR1 LNHDA and CDR2 SQIVND come from the germline V gene (reference sequence). CDR3 sequence (DNA): TGTGCCAGTAGTATCTCTGTCTATGGCTACACCTTC. Amino acids: CASSISVYGYTF.

The chain recombines TRBV14 with TRBJ1-1; D is ambiguous. This CDR3 region has 16 residues. The germline CDR1 and CDR2 sequences are SGHDN and FVKESK. Trimming pared 7 bases from V and 4 bases from J, leaving 22 bases between. The CDR3 loop is CASTRRGGLTSTEAFF. In DNA form, the CDR3 reads TGTGCCAGCACCCGCCGAGGAGGTCTCACCAGCACTGAAGCTTTCTTT.

This chain joins TRBV5-1 and TRBJ1-6, with 7 bases fitting TRBD1. The trim removed 2 bases at V and 8 bases at J, leaving 1 base unmatched. The CDR3 has 13 amino acids. In germline, CDR1 is SGHRS, CDR2 YFSETQ. Here the CDR3 reads CASSFTGDSPLHF. The CDR3 coding sequence is TGCGCCAGCAGCTTTACAGGGGATTCACCCCTCCACTTT.

This chain uses TRBV7-2 with TRBJ2-1, with 13 positions matching TRBD2. Germline V gene data show CDR1 as SGHTA and CDR2 as FQGNSA. This CDR3 spans 18 amino acids. V trimming: 3 bases; J trimming: 0 bases; junction bases outside the gene matches: 5. In nucleotides, the CDR3 is TGTGCCAGCAGCTTCCCCGGGACTAGCGGGATCTCCTACAATGAGCAGTTCTTC. Protein: CASSFPGTSGISYNEQFF.

This clone was recorded once. This rearrangement joins TRBV9 to TRBJ2-2, with TRBD2 matching 7 bases. This CDR3 has 15 amino acids. In germline, CDR1 is SGDLS, CDR2 YYNGEE. V lost 0 bases and J lost 5; bases outside the gene matches: 4. The CDR3 coding sequence is TGTGCCAGCAGCGTAGTCCCTAGCGGTACCGGGGAGCTGTTTTTT. Translation: CASSVVPSGTGELFF.

The chain joins TRBV27 to TRBJ1-1; TRBD1 might be the D (5 bases). The germline gives CDR1 MNHEY, CDR2 SMNVEV (reference sequence). Trimming cost V 2 bases and J 3 bases, with 13 bases left between them. This CDR3 spans 15 amino acids. The CDR3 bases are TGTGCCAGCAGTTTAAACGCTCAGGGCCACACTGAAGCTTTCTTT. Translating gives CASSLNAQGHTEAFF.

This chain connects TRBV12-3 or TRBV12-4 to TRBJ1-2; 7 nucleotides agree with TRBD1. The CDR3 spans 12 residues. V lost 6 bases to trimming and J lost 8 bases; unmatched junction nucleotides: 6. CDR3 loop: CASSLGQLGYTF. CDR3 DNA sequence: TGTGCCAGCAGCTTGGGACAGCTCGGCTACACCTTC.